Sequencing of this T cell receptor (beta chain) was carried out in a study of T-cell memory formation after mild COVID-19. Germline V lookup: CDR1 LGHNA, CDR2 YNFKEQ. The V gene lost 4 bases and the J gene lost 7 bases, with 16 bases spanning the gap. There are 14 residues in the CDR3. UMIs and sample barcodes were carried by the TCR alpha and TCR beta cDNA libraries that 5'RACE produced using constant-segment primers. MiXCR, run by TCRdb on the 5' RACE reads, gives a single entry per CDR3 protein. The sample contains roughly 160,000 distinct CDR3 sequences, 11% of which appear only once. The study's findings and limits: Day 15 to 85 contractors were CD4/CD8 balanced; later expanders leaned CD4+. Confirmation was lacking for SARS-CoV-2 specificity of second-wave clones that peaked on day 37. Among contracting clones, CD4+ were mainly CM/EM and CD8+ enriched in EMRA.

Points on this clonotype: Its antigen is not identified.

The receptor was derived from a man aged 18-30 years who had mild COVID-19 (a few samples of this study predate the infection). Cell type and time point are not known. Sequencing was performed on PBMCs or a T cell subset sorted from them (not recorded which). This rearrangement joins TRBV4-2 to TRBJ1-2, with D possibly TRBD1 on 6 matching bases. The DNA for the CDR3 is TGTGCCAGCAGCCGCCCAGGGGACGGTTCTGGCTACACCTTC. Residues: CASSRPGDGSGYTF.